This entry features one TCR beta chain sequence. What it binds is unknown. This sample is drawn from a study of breast tumors, draining lymph nodes, adjacent tissues. Study observations and caveats: Tumor TCR diversity was below lymph nodes but above nontumor tissue. Tumor and nontumor repertoires were significantly more similar in luminal-like than in basal-like breast cancer. Most tumor T cells seemingly derive from lymph node, then expand in tumor.

Germline V gene sequence: CDR1 LNHNV, CDR2 YYDKDF (reference sequence). This CDR3 region has 15 residues. V dropped 3 bases and J dropped 5; count of bases not matched to a gene: 9. TCRdb re-called the multiplex PCR reads with MiXCR, one entry per CDR3 protein. This table holds approximately 40,000 distinct CDR3 sequences, about 36% found once. The sequencing sample was made of breast tumor tissue. The chain is built from TRBV15 and TRBJ1-2; 7 nucleotides align to TRBD1. The sequence was obtained from a female donor with breast cancer. Some clones in this sample may be carry-over from other donors' samples. CDR3: CATSRAGGTGYGYTF. CDR3 nucleotide sequence: TGTGCCACCAGCAGGGCAGGGGGGACCGGGTATGGCTACACCTTC.